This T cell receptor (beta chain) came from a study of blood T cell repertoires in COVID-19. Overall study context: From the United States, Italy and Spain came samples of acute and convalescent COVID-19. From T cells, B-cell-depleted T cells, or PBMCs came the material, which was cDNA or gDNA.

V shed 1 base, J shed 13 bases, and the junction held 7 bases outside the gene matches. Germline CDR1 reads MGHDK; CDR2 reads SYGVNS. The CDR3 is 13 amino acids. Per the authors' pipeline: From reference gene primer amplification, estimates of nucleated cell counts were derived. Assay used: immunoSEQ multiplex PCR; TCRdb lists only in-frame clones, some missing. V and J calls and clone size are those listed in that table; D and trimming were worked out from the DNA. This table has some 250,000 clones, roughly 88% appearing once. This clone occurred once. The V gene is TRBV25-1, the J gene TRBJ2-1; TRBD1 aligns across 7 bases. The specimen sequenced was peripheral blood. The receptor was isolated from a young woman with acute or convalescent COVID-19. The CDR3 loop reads CASSESPNRGQFF. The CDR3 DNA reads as TGTGCCAGCAGTGAATCCCCGAACAGGGGCCAGTTCTTC.